This T cell receptor (beta chain) appears in the sequencing data of a study of blood T cell repertoires in COVID-19. Study-wide background: Specimens from acute and convalescent COVID-19 originated in the United States, Italy and Spain. Sample material is recorded as cDNA or gDNA derived from T cells, B-cell-depleted T cells, or PBMCs.

Trimming left V 4 bases short and J 2 bases short, with 13 bases between. CDR1 and CDR2 from the germline V gene are SGDLS and YYNGEE. The length of the CDR3 is 15 residues. Per the original data handling: Reference gene primer amplification gave estimated nucleated cell counts. Repertoires were generated with immunoSEQ multiplex PCR, while TCRdb's copy carries only in-frame clones and drops some. V, J and clone size derive from that table, while D and trimming were established from the DNA sequence. This table holds about 150,000 clones, approximately 80% found once. This chain uses TRBV9 with TRBJ1-3, with D unclear. The TCR was taken from a woman aged 45-60 years with acute or convalescent COVID-19. The sample taken for sequencing was peripheral blood. The CDR3 is CASSLGANAGNTIYF. DNA for the CDR3: TGTGCCAGCAGCCTAGGAGCAAACGCTGGAAACACCATATATTTT.